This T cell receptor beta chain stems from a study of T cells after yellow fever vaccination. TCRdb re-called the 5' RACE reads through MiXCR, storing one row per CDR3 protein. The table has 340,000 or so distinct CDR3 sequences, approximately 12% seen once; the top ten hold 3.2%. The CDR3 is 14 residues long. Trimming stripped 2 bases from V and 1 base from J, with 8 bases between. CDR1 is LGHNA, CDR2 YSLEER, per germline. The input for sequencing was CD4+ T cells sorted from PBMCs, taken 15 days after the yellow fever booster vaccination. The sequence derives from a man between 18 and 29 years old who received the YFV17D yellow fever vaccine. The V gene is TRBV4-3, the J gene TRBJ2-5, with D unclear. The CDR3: CASSQNHAQETQYF. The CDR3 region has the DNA TGCGCCAGCAGCCAAAATCATGCCCAAGAGACCCAGTACTTC.